A selection of T cell receptor beta chains follows, all from one sample in a study of regulatory T cells in long-lasting Graves disease. TCRdb reprocessed the multiplex PCR reads with MiXCR, giving one entry per CDR3 protein. The sample lists roughly 700,000 distinct CDR3 sequences, 30% occurring once. The specimen was peripheral blood mononuclear cells (PBMCs), collected when the disease was refractory, from a patient treated with antithyroid drugs. The receptor source for this set is a female donor with Graves disease. The CDR3 runs from the conserved cysteine through the conserved F or W. A D gene is named only where the DNA matches it firmly. Clone size is shown for a subset of rows, as once, few, many or a class of expanded clone.

j_call: TRBJ1-5
clone_size: -
v_call: TRBV5-1
d_call: TRBD1
cdr3_nt: TGCGCCAGCAGCCCGCAGGGGGAAAGCAATCAGCCCCAGCATTTT
cdr3_aa: CASSPQGESNQPQHF

j_call: TRBJ1-5
clone_size: few
v_call: TRBV15
d_call: -
cdr3_nt: TGTGCCACCAGCAGTGCCCACGAGGGTGCCAATCAGCCCCAGCATTTT
cdr3_aa: CATSSAHEGANQPQHF

j_call: TRBJ1-2
clone_size: few
v_call: TRBV7-9
d_call: -
cdr3_nt: TGTGCCAGCAGCCCAGACGTGGCGGAAAACTATGGCTACACCTTC
cdr3_aa: CASSPDVAENYGYTF

j_call: TRBJ2-2
clone_size: -
v_call: TRBV29-1
d_call: -
cdr3_nt: TGCAGCGGTAGTTATGGGACCGGGGAGCTGTTTTTT
cdr3_aa: CSGSYGTGELFF

j_call: TRBJ1-1
clone_size: -
v_call: TRBV11-2
d_call: -
cdr3_nt: TGTGCCAGCAGCTTAGGTTTTCCAAGACCGGGACACCCGAACACTGAAGCTTTCTTT
cdr3_aa: CASSLGFPRPGHPNTEAFF

j_call: TRBJ1-5
clone_size: -
v_call: TRBV6-1
d_call: -
cdr3_nt: TGTGCCAGCAGGACATTACCTGGTAGCAATCAGCCCCAGCATTTT
cdr3_aa: CASRTLPGSNQPQHF

j_call: TRBJ1-1
clone_size: few
v_call: TRBV27
d_call: -
cdr3_nt: TGTGCCAGCGGTGACTGGAGAGGCAGTGAAGCTTTCTTT
cdr3_aa: CASGDWRGSEAFF

j_call: TRBJ1-2
clone_size: -
v_call: TRBV30
d_call: -
cdr3_nt: TGTGCCTGGAACGGTATCAACTATGGCTACACCTTC
cdr3_aa: CAWNGINYGYTF

j_call: TRBJ1-1
clone_size: -
v_call: TRBV7-9
d_call: -
cdr3_nt: TGTGCCAGCAGCTTATATCCGGGGCCTCACCCTTTCTTT
cdr3_aa: CASSLYPGPHPFF

j_call: TRBJ2-2
clone_size: few
v_call: TRBV20-1
d_call: TRBD2
cdr3_nt: TGCAGTGCTAGAGATCTTGGTAGCGGGAGGGCCGACACCGGGGAGCTGTTTTTT
cdr3_aa: CSARDLGSGRADTGELFF

j_call: TRBJ1-5
clone_size: -
v_call: TRBV6-1
d_call: -
cdr3_nt: TGTGCCAGCAGTGAACGGAAGGGTTATAGCAATCAGCCCCAGCATTTT
cdr3_aa: CASSERKGYSNQPQHF